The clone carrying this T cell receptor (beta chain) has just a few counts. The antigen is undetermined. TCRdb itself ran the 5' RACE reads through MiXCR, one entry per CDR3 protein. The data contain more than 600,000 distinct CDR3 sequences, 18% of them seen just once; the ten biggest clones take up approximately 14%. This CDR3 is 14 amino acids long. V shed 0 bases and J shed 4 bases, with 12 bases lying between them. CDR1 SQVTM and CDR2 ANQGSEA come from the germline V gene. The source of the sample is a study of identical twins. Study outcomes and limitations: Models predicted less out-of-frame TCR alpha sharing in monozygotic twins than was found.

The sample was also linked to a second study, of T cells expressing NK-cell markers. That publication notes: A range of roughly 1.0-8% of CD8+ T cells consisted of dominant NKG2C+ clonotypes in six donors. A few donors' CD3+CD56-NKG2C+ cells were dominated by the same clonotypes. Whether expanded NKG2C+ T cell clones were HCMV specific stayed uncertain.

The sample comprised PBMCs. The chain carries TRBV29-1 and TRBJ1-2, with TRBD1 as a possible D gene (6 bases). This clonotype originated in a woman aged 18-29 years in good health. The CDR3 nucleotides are TGCAGCGTTGAAGATCGGGGGGCTCGCTATGGCTACACCTTC. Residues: CSVEDRGARYGYTF.